These T cell receptor beta chains were read from a single sample in a study of beta chain features in type 1 diabetes. Repertoires were generated with immunoSEQ multiplex PCR, while TCRdb's copy carries only in-frame clones and drops some. The table lists around 150,000 clones, about 7% of them singletons. The sample comprised central memory CD4+ T cells from blood. The receptors originated from a woman aged 25 to 45 in good health. The CDR3 runs from the conserved cysteine through the conserved F or W. A D gene is named only where the DNA matches it firmly. For some rows the clone size is stated as once, few or many, or as a class when expanded; others skip it.

D | length | size | J | V | DNA | CDR3
TRBD2 | 15 | many | TRBJ2-5 | TRBV5-1 | TGCGCCAGCAGCGGAGGGACTAGCGGGAATATAGTCCAGTACTTC | CASSGGTSGNIVQYF
TRBD2 | 15 | . | TRBJ2-3 | TRBV5-6 | TGTGCCAGCAGCTTGGGGCTAGCGGGAGTAGATACGCAGTATTTT | CASSLGLAGVDTQYF
TRBD1 | 16 | few | TRBJ1-5 | TRBV5-1 | TGCGCCAGCAGCTTGGGACAGGGGAATGCGATGGAGCCCCAGCATTTT | CASSLGQGNAMEPQHF
TRBD2 | 15 | few | TRBJ2-7 | TRBV2 | TGTGCCAGCAGTCTTACTAGCGGGGTTTCCTACGAGCAGTACTTC | CASSLTSGVSYEQYF
. | 14 | . | TRBJ2-5 | TRBV11-2 | TGTGCCAGCAGCTTAGATCCGTACCAAGAGACCCAGTACTTC | CASSLDPYQETQYF
. | 13 | few | TRBJ1-2 | TRBV5-5 | TGTGCCAGCAGCTTGCTAGGGGGATATGGCTACACCTTC | CASSLLGGYGYTF
. | 14 | few | TRBJ1-3 | TRBV9 | TGTGCCAGCAGCGTTCTTAGCTCTGGAAACACCATATATTTT | CASSVLSSGNTIYF
. | 16 | few | TRBJ1-5 | TRBV16 | TGTGCCAGCAGCCAATTTGTACAGGCCAGCAATCAGCCCCAGCATTTT | CASSQFVQASNQPQHF
TRBD2 | 15 | few | TRBJ2-1 | TRBV7-7 | TGTGCTAGCAGCCCAGGACTAGAGATAAACAATGAGCAGTTCTTC | CASSPGLEINNEQFF
. | 18 | many | TRBJ2-6 | TRBV4-3 | TGCGCCAGCAGCCAAGATTTTTCCCTGGGAGGCGGGGCCAACGTCCTGACTTTC | CASSQDFSLGGGANVLTF
TRBD1 | 17 | many | TRBJ1-5 | TRBV7-2 | TGTGCCAGCAGCTTGAATCCGGGACAGGGGAACAATCAGCCCCAGCATTTT | CASSLNPGQGNNQPQHF
. | 14 | many | TRBJ2-2 | TRBV10-3 | TGTGCCATCAAGGGGCTCTCGAACACCGGGGAGCTGTTTTTT | CAIKGLSNTGELFF
TRBD1 | 13 | . | TRBJ1-5 | TRBV27 | TGTGCCAGCAGGAGGACAGGGCAACAGCCCCAGCATTTT | CASRRTGQQPQHF
TRBD1 | 14 | . | TRBJ1-2 | TRBV19 | TGTGCCAGTAGATCGACAGGGACGAACTATGGCTACACCTTC | CASRSTGTNYGYTF
TRBD1 | 17 | many | TRBJ2-2 | TRBV18 | TGTGCCAGCTCAATGGACAGGGGGCTCTTGAACACCGGGGAGCTGTTTTTT | CASSMDRGLLNTGELFF
TRBD1 | 14 | once | TRBJ2-7 | TRBV11-2 | TGTGCCAGCAGCCAACAGGGGTACTCCTACGAGCAGTACTTC | CASSQQGYSYEQYF